These 23 T cell receptor beta chains were all obtained from the same sample, sequenced in a study of blood T cell repertoires in COVID-19. This table comes from immunoSEQ multiplex PCR, and its TCRdb copy is limited to in-frame clones, with some not included. The table has under 350,000 clones, 85% to 90% seen once; the top ten hold approximately 4.2%. Sequencing was done on a sample of peripheral blood. The source is a man between 35 and 55 years old with acute or convalescent COVID-19.

The chain uses TRBV5-1 and TRBJ2-2; tentative D call: TRBD1 (5 bases). Germline CDR1 SGHRS, CDR2 YFSETQ. The ends were cut back, 1 base at V and 4 bases at J, with 11 bases in the middle. The CDR3 runs to 15 residues. CDR3 DNA sequence: TGCGCCAGCAGCTTGTCGGCAGGGTTCACCGGGGAGCTGTTTTTT. Amino acids: CASSLSAGFTGELFF.

The genes are TRBV4-1 and TRBJ2-1; 10 positions match TRBD1. There are 16 residues in the CDR3. Germline V gene sequence: CDR1 MGHRA, CDR2 YSYEKL. Unmatched junction bases numbered 7, after V lost 1 base and J lost 7 bases. The chain's CDR3 is CASSQGDRGLWNEQFF. The CDR3 DNA reads TGCGCCAGCAGCCAAGGAGACAGGGGGCTATGGAATGAGCAGTTCTTC.

The V call is TRBV7-8, the J call TRBJ2-1; possibly TRBD1 for D (6 bases). CDR3 length: 18 amino acids. Germline V CDR1 and CDR2: SGHVS, FQNEAQ. Trimming stripped 0 bases from V and 0 bases from J, with 15 bases between. CDR3 sequence: CASSLAAGQSSSYNEQFF. In DNA, the CDR3 is TGTGCCAGCAGCTTAGCCGCCGGACAGTCGAGCTCCTACAATGAGCAGTTCTTC. Using reference TRBV7-8 and TRBJ2-1 for the parts outside the CDR3, the full variable domain is GAGVSQSPRYKVAKRGQDVALRCDPISGHVSLFWYQQALGQGPEFLTYFQNEAQLDKSGLPSDRFFAERPEGSVSTLKIQRTQQEDSAVYLCASSLAAGQSSSYNEQFFGPGTRLTVL.

The DNA of the CDR3 is TGTGCCAGCAGCGTAGGGCAACATGAGCAGTTCTTC. It specifies CASSVGQHEQFF. The chain employs TRBV9 and TRBJ2-1; the D is unclear. Trimming took off 0 bases at V and 8 bases at J, with 6 bases between the two ends. This CDR3 region has 12 residues. Germline CDR1 SGDLS, CDR2 YYNGEE.

This clone was detected once. The chain combines TRBV18 with TRBJ1-4; D is unclear. This CDR3 is 14 amino acids long. V lost 2 bases, J lost 8 bases, and 12 bases lay in between. CDR1 and CDR2 from the germline V gene are KGHSH and LQKENI. The CDR3 region is CASSPGLGREKLFF. The CDR3 DNA sequence: TGTGCCAGCTCACCAGGGCTGGGGAGAGAAAAACTGTTTTTT.

The chain has TRBV4-1 and TRBJ2-1; the D is unclear. Deletions cut 2 bases from V and 0 bases from J, with 5 bases between. CDR3 length: 14 residues. Germline V lookup: CDR1 MGHRA, CDR2 YSYEKL. CDR3 amino acids: CASSQSSSYNEQFF. The CDR3 region has the DNA TGCGCCAGCAGCCAATCTAGCTCCTACAATGAGCAGTTCTTC.

The chain carries TRBV27 and TRBJ2-7, with a possible D match to TRBD2 (5 bases). V was cut by 6 bases and J by 4 bases, with 16 bases left in between. Germline V gene sequence: CDR1 MNHEY, CDR2 SMNVEV (reference sequence). CDR3 size: 14 residues. Here the CDR3 reads CASRSHSVGYEQYF. The CDR3 nucleotides read TGTGCCAGCAGGTCACATAGCGTGGGGTACGAGCAGTACTTC.

J is TRBJ1-2 and V is TRBV9, with 7 bases identical to TRBD1. Looked up from germline, CDR1 is SGDLS and CDR2 is YYNGEE. The CDR3 is 15 residues long. J lost 8 bases, V lost 4 bases, and 14 bases had no gene match. The DNA of the CDR3 is TGTGCCAGCAGCCCTCCCTCGCAGGGGGTCTGGGGCTACACCTTC. Protein product: CASSPPSQGVWGYTF. The full variable domain, rest sourced from reference TRBV9 and TRBJ1-2, is DSGVTQTPKHLITATGQRVTLRCSPRSGDLSVYWYQQSLDQGLQFLIQYYNGEERAKGNILERFSAQQFPDLHSELNLSSLELGDSALYFCASSPPSQGVWGYTFGSGTRLTVV.

The chain joins TRBV10-3 to TRBJ1-2; unclear D gene. The CDR3 runs to 15 residues. Germline V gives CDR1 ENHRY, CDR2 SYGVKD. V lost 0 bases, J lost 8 bases, and 16 bases lay in between. CDR3 sequence: CAISESKGRAGGYTF. The DNA for the CDR3 is TGTGCCATCAGTGAGTCGAAGGGCCGGGCGGGAGGCTACACCTTC.

The chain has TRBV29-1 and TRBJ2-1; 10 bases match TRBD2. V lost 7 bases to trimming and J lost 9 bases; unmatched junction nucleotides: 18. The CDR3 contains 16 residues. Germline values: CDR1 SQVTM, CDR2 ANQGSEA. The CDR3 loop reads CSARLGTSAVRSEQFF. In DNA form, the CDR3 reads TGCAGCGCTCGCCTCGGGACTAGCGCCGTCAGGTCTGAGCAGTTCTTC.

V gene TRBV15 combines with J gene TRBJ1-5; 8 nucleotides match TRBD1. CDR1 and CDR2 (germline): LNHNV, YYDKDF (reference sequence). The CDR3 consists of 15 residues. V gave up 5 bases and J gave up 4 bases; unmatched junction bases: 7. CDR3 sequence (DNA): TGTGCCACCAGCCGCCGACAGGGGTTTAATCAGCCCCAGCATTTT. This translates into CATSRRQGFNQPQHF.

A single count supports this clone. The chain couples TRBV7-6 to TRBJ2-3; no clear D gene. Germline V lookup: CDR1 SGHVS, CDR2 FNYEAQ. The length of the CDR3 is 17 residues. The V end was cut by 3 bases, the J end by 0 bases, with 16 bases between. The CDR3 spells CASSFGSTPSSTDTQYF. The CDR3 DNA reads as TGTGCCAGCAGCTTTGGCAGTACCCCATCTAGCACAGATACGCAGTATTTT.

The chain combines TRBV20-1 with TRBJ1-4; TRBD1 is a possible D gene (5 bases). The CDR3 runs 13 residues. The V gene lost 3 bases and the J gene lost 1 base, with 6 bases spanning the gap. Germline CDR1 DFQATT, CDR2 SNEGSKA (reference sequence). CDR3 bases: TGCAGTGCTAGTCAGGGAACTAATGAAAAACTGTTTTTT. Translating gives CSASQGTNEKLFF.

This sequence joins TRBV3-1 (or the pseudogene TRBV3-2) and TRBJ2-1; 9 bases fit TRBD2. This CDR3 has 18 amino acids. After removal of 0 bases from V and 2 bases from J, the junction contained 8 bases not matched to a gene. The germline V gene has CDR1 LGHDT and CDR2 YNNKEL (reference sequence). The CDR3 spells CASSQDRAGGDAYNEQFF. The CDR3 DNA sequence: TGTGCCAGCAGCCAAGATAGGGCGGGGGGGGACGCCTACAATGAGCAGTTCTTC.

The gene calls are TRBV2 and TRBJ1-2; D is unclear. This CDR3 has 14 residues. Trimming stripped 5 bases from V and 7 bases from J, with 17 bases between. CDR1 and CDR2 from the germline V gene are SNHLY and FYNNEI. The CDR3 region has the DNA TGTGCCAGCAGTTCCAGGAGGCTGGATGGTGGCTACACCTTC. Its protein product is CASSSRRLDGGYTF.

This chain connects TRBV9 to TRBJ2-3, with 13 bases that match TRBD2. V gave up 4 bases and J gave up 4 bases; unmatched junction bases: 3. The CDR3 is 15 amino acids. Germline assignment: CDR1 SGDLS and CDR2 YYNGEE. CDR3 amino acids: CASSLLAGGPDTQYF. In nucleotides, the CDR3 is TGTGCCAGCAGCCTACTAGCGGGGGGGCCAGATACGCAGTATTTT.

Only one count was recorded for this clone. V gene TRBV18 combines with J gene TRBJ2-1; D is ambiguous. The V end was cut by 3 bases, the J end by 7 bases, with 7 bases between. Germline-derived CDR1 and CDR2 are KGHSH and LQKENI. The CDR3 extends over 12 amino acids. CDR3 DNA sequence: TGTGCCAGCTCACCCCAAATTAATGAGCAGTTCTTC. It yields the protein CASSPQINEQFF.

The J gene is TRBJ2-2, the V gene TRBV5-1; tentatively, D is TRBD2 (6 bases). The germline CDR1 and CDR2 sequences are SGHRS and YFSETQ. V gave up 0 bases and J gave up 5 bases, with 17 bases separating them. This CDR3 is built from 17 residues. CDR3 region: CASSLAGGARKTGELFF. The CDR3 region has the DNA TGCGCCAGCAGCTTGGCCGGAGGGGCGAGGAAAACCGGGGAGCTGTTTTTT. Based on the CDR3 plus reference TRBV5-1 and TRBJ2-2, the full variable domain is KAGVTQTPRYLIKTRGQQVTLSCSPISGHRSVSWYQQTPGQGLQFLFEYFSETQRNKGNFPGRFSGRQFSNSRSEMNVSTLELGDSALYLCASSLAGGARKTGELFFGEGSRLTVL.

The V and J genes are TRBV19 and TRBJ1-2; no clear D gene. Trimming took 2 bases from V and 5 from J, leaving 9 bases between them. Germline loops: CDR1 LNHDA, CDR2 SQIVND (reference sequence). This CDR3 contains 13 residues. In nucleotides, the CDR3 is TGTGCCAGTAGTATACTTTCCGGGTATGGCTACACCTTC. Protein: CASSILSGYGYTF. The full variable domain, its missing parts supplied by reference TRBV19 and TRBJ1-2, is DGGITQSPKYLFRKEGQNVTLSCEQNLNHDAMYWYRQDPGQGLRLIYYSQIVNDFQKGDIAEGYSVSREKKESFPLTVTSAQKNPTAFYLCASSILSGYGYTFGSGTRLTVV.

V gene TRBV7-2 combines with J gene TRBJ2-1; 8 bases line up with TRBD1. CDR3 length equals 14 residues. V trimming: 6 bases; J trimming: 7 bases; junction bases outside the gene matches: 8. Per germline, CDR1 SGHTA and CDR2 FQGNSA. The CDR3 region is CASSYQGARNEQFF. CDR3 nucleotide sequence: TGTGCCAGCAGTTATCAGGGGGCTCGAAATGAGCAGTTCTTC.

V and J are TRBV9 and TRBJ2-7; 9 bases are shared with TRBD2. This CDR3 contains 16 residues. CDR1 and CDR2 (germline): SGDLS, YYNGEE. J lost 5 bases, V lost 4 bases, and 13 bases had no gene match. Here the CDR3 reads CASSLRTGTSWDEQYF. CDR3 DNA: TGTGCCAGCAGCTTGCGAACCGGGACTAGCTGGGACGAGCAGTACTTC. Supplemented by reference TRBV9 and TRBJ2-7, the full variable domain reads DSGVTQTPKHLITATGQRVTLRCSPRSGDLSVYWYQQSLDQGLQFLIQYYNGEERAKGNILERFSAQQFPDLHSELNLSSLELGDSALYFCASSLRTGTSWDEQYFGPGTRLTVT.

This clone occurred once. The rearrangement uses TRBV14 and TRBJ2-1; tentatively, D is TRBD1 (5 bases). The CDR3 has 16 residues. CDR1 is SGHDN, CDR2 FVKESK, per germline. The V and J ends lost 4 bases and 4 bases respectively, with 17 bases between them. CDR3: CASSLIGAAKYNEQFF. DNA for the CDR3: TGTGCCAGCAGCCTCATTGGGGCGGCTAAATACAATGAGCAGTTCTTC. The full variable domain, its missing parts supplied by reference TRBV14 and TRBJ2-1, is EAGVTQFPSHSVIEKGQTVTLRCDPISGHDNLYWYRRVMGKEIKFLLHFVKESKQDESGMPNNRFLAERTGGTYSTLKVQPAELEDSGVYFCASSLIGAAKYNEQFFGPGTRLTVL.

This clone was recorded only once. The rearrangement links TRBV11-2 to TRBJ1-4; 7 nucleotides match TRBD1. The CDR3 sequence is 15 residues long. The J segment lost 7 bases and the V segment lost 6 bases, leaving 11 bases of the junction unmatched. Per germline, CDR1 SGHAT and CDR2 FQNNGV. The CDR3 coding sequence is TGTGCCAGCAGTCCCGCACAGGGGAGTCGTGAAAAACTGTTTTTT. Its protein is CASSPAQGSREKLFF.